The 21 T cell receptor beta chains in this list originate from one sample, sequenced in a study of blood T cell repertoires in COVID-19. Libraries were prepared by immunoSEQ multiplex PCR; TCRdb keeps only in-frame clonotypes and omits some of them. The sample has approximately 100,000 clones, approximately 85% seen once. The specimen sequenced was peripheral blood. The receptors were gathered from a human donor in a cohort sampled during active COVID-19.

The V gene is TRBV5-4, the J gene TRBJ2-7; weak D call: TRBD2 (6 bases). The CDR3 is made up of 14 amino acids. V shed 0 bases and J shed 4 bases, with 11 bases lying between them. Germline values: CDR1 SGHNT, CDR2 YYREEE (reference sequence). Here the CDR3 DNA reads TGTGCCAGCAGCTTGGTAGGGACTGGGTACGAGCAGTACTTC. It translates to CASSLVGTGYEQYF. The full variable domain, with the rest looked up from reference TRBV5-4 and TRBJ2-7, is ETGVTQSPTHLIKTRGQQVTLRCSSQSGHNTVSWYQQALGQGPQFIFQYYREEENGRGNFPPRFSGLQFPNYSSELNVNALELDDSALYLCASSLVGTGYEQYFGPGTRLTVT.

This chain uses TRBV3-1 (or the pseudogene TRBV3-2) with TRBJ1-6; D gene unclear. Germline-derived CDR1 and CDR2 are LGHDT and YNNKEL (reference sequence). The CDR3 runs to 14 residues. The V end lost 0 bases, the J end lost 7 bases, and 7 bases lay between the germline ends. Here the CDR3 DNA reads TGTGCCAGCAGCCAAGACTACAGCAATTCACCCCTCCACTTT. Protein sequence: CASSQDYSNSPLHF.

This clone appeared a few times. The gene calls are TRBV3-1 (or the pseudogene TRBV3-2) and TRBJ1-5; no reliable D call. Germline CDR1 reads LGHDT; CDR2 reads YNNKEL (reference sequence). V was trimmed by 0 bases and J by 4 bases, leaving 4 bases between them. The CDR3 is 13 residues long. The CDR3 DNA is TGTGCCAGCAGCCAAGACACTAATCAGCCCCAGCATTTT. Translating gives CASSQDTNQPQHF.

The V gene is TRBV12-3 or TRBV12-4, the J gene TRBJ1-2; D might be TRBD1 (5 bases). Trimming left V 3 bases short and J 4 bases short, with 9 bases between. This CDR3 is built from 13 residues. The CDR3 spells CASSFDSRYGYTF. The CDR3 DNA follows: TGTGCCAGCAGTTTTGACAGCCGCTATGGCTACACCTTC.

This chain connects TRBV30 to TRBJ2-1; 8 bases align to TRBD2. Germline V lookup: CDR1 GTSNPN, CDR2 SVGIG (reference sequence). The CDR3 length is 14 residues. Germline trimming cut 5 bases from V and 5 bases from J; bases unmatched to any gene: 8. The chain's CDR3 is CAWVPSGGNNEQFF. In nucleotides, the CDR3 is TGTGCCTGGGTCCCGAGCGGGGGCAACAATGAGCAGTTCTTC.

This clone was counted between two and nine times. The V gene is TRBV7-9, the J gene TRBJ2-7; 8 bases agree with TRBD1. The CDR3 consists of 14 residues. Trimming cost V 4 bases and J 3 bases; bases outside gene matches: 5. Germline CDR1 and CDR2: SEHNR and FQNEAQ (reference sequence). The DNA of the CDR3 is TGTGCCAGCAGCTCCCGGACAGGGATCTACGAGCAGTACTTC. It yields the protein CASSSRTGIYEQYF.

The chain is built from TRBV6-5 and TRBJ2-1; 9 nucleotides align to TRBD2. V was pared by 3 bases and J by 4 bases, with 4 bases of the junction left unmatched. Germline loops: CDR1 MNHEY, CDR2 SVGAGI. The CDR3 length is 15 residues. The CDR3 is CASSYSGGFYNEQFF. The CDR3 DNA follows: TGTGCCAGCAGTTATAGCGGGGGTTTTTACAATGAGCAGTTCTTC.

CDR3 nucleotide sequence: TGCGCCAGCAGCTTAGCGGCCGCTGGGGCCAACGTCCTGACTTTC. Translation gives CASSLAAAGANVLTF. This chain links TRBV5-1 with TRBJ2-6, with TRBD2 as a possible D gene (5 bases). The CDR3 has 15 amino acids. V was pared by 2 bases and J by 2 bases, with 8 bases between. Germline V gene lookup returns CDR1 SGHRS and CDR2 YFSETQ.

The chain employs TRBV28 and TRBJ2-3, with a weak D call TRBD2 (5 bases). V dropped 2 bases and J dropped 7 bases, with 19 bases sitting between them. CDR1 MDHEN and CDR2 SYDVKM come from the germline V gene. The length of the CDR3 is 16 residues. The DNA of the CDR3 is TGTGCCAGCAGTTTAGTCCCCGGCACTAGGACCCATACGCAGTATTTT. This encodes CASSLVPGTRTHTQYF.

The sample holds a few counts of this clone. The V gene is TRBV28, the J gene TRBJ2-7; D might be TRBD1 (5 bases). The germline CDR1 and CDR2 sequences are MDHEN and SYDVKM. The length of the CDR3 is 14 residues. V lost 5 bases to trimming and J lost 5 bases, with 16 bases between them. This CDR3 is CASSPPTGSHEQYF. The CDR3 DNA sequence: TGTGCCAGCAGTCCCCCCACAGGTTCGCACGAGCAGTACTTC.

This chain connects TRBV12-3 or TRBV12-4 to TRBJ1-1, with 9 bases identical to TRBD1. The CDR3 is 13 amino acids. After removal of 6 bases from V and 3 bases from J, the junction contained 2 bases not matched to a gene. CDR3 sequence (DNA): TGTGCCAGCAGACGGACAGGGGACACTGAAGCTTTCTTT. It is translated as CASRRTGDTEAFF.

V usage is TRBV4-1 and J usage is TRBJ1-5; D is perhaps TRBD1 (5 bases). The V end lost 0 bases, the J end lost 5 bases, and 14 bases lay between the germline ends. The germline V gene encodes CDR1 MGHRA and CDR2 YSYEKL. The CDR3 contains 16 residues. CDR3 in amino acids: CASSQDTTGGYQPQHF. For the CDR3, the DNA is TGCGCCAGCAGCCAAGATACGACGGGGGGTTATCAGCCCCAGCATTTT.

This clone was seen a single time. The genes are TRBV3-1 (or the pseudogene TRBV3-2) and TRBJ2-7; 8 bases align to TRBD2. The V gene end was trimmed by 0 bases and the J gene end by 3 bases; junction bases not matched to a gene: 7. In germline, CDR1 is LGHDT, CDR2 YNNKEL (reference sequence). The CDR3 consists of 16 residues. Here the CDR3 DNA reads TGTGCCAGCAGCCAAGATCGGGGGGGCGGCGGCTACGAGCAGTACTTC. Encoded protein: CASSQDRGGGGYEQYF.

This clone was seen just once. This sequence joins TRBV30 and TRBJ1-2; D remains unclear. Between the trimmed V and J ends, which lost 7 bases and 6 bases, there was a span of 18 bases. Per the germline V gene, CDR1 is GTSNPN and CDR2 is SVGIG (reference sequence). The CDR3 runs to 13 residues. In nucleotides, the CDR3 is TGTGCCTCCCATGAACTTATACGAGATGGCTACACCTTC. It yields the protein CASHELIRDGYTF.

The chain recombines TRBV27 with TRBJ2-7; D possibly corresponds to TRBD2 (5 bases). Per the germline V gene, CDR1 is MNHEY and CDR2 is SMNVEV (reference sequence). The CDR3 runs 12 residues. Trimming removed 5 bases at V and 0 bases at J, with 5 bases between. The CDR3 region is CASSGSSYEQYF. The DNA of the CDR3 is TGTGCCAGCAGTGGGAGCTCCTACGAGCAGTACTTC.

The chain carries TRBV19 and TRBJ2-3; 9 bases map to TRBD2. V trimming: 3 bases; J trimming: 4 bases; junction bases outside the gene matches: 8. Germline values: CDR1 LNHDA, CDR2 SQIVND (reference sequence). The length of the CDR3 is 16 residues. The CDR3 is CASSMRLAGKADTQYF. CDR3 DNA sequence: TGTGCCAGTAGTATGAGGCTAGCGGGAAAGGCAGATACGCAGTATTTT.

The chain carries TRBV11-2 and TRBJ2-7; 8 positions match TRBD2. The V and J ends lost 1 base and 0 bases, in that order; junction bases with no gene match: 2. The length of the CDR3 is 15 residues. Germline-derived CDR1 and CDR2 are SGHAT and FQNNGV. The CDR3 loop is CASSLVRGDSYEQYF. CDR3 bases: TGTGCCAGCAGCTTAGTGCGGGGGGACTCCTACGAGCAGTACTTC.

The rearrangement uses TRBV27 and TRBJ2-2, with D perhaps matching TRBD2 (6 bases). The germline CDR1 and CDR2 sequences are MNHEY and SMNVEV (reference sequence). Trimming cost V 6 bases and J 6 bases, with 14 bases left between them. This CDR3 region has 14 residues. The CDR3 protein is CASSPGDYSGELFF. Written as DNA, the CDR3 is TGTGCCAGCAGCCCGGGAGACTATTCCGGGGAGCTGTTTTTT.

The V call is TRBV5-6, the J call TRBJ2-7, with TRBD1 identical over 7 bases. In germline, CDR1 is SGHDT, CDR2 YYEEEE. J lost 7 bases, V lost 4 bases, and 11 bases had no gene match. The CDR3 runs to 14 residues. The CDR3 sequence is CASSRGQGVGEQYF. The CDR3 DNA follows: TGTGCCAGCAGCCGCGGGCAGGGGGTCGGGGAGCAGTACTTC.

The chain employs TRBV20-1 and TRBJ1-6; D gene unclear. The CDR3 has 12 residues. CDR1 and CDR2 (germline): DFQATT, SNEGSKA (reference sequence). V was trimmed by 3 bases and J by 5 bases, leaving 5 bases between them. The CDR3 loop is CSASPNNSPLHF. The CDR3 DNA reads TGCAGTGCTAGTCCTAATAATTCACCCCTCCACTTT.

The chain links TRBV28 to TRBJ1-1; possibly TRBD1 for D (6 bases). The germline V gene has CDR1 MDHEN and CDR2 SYDVKM. The CDR3 spans 14 residues. V was shortened by 5 bases and J by 0 bases, with 10 bases between the two germline ends. The CDR3 sequence is CASSLGQLNTEAFF. The CDR3 bases are TGTGCCAGCAGTCTCGGACAGTTGAACACTGAAGCTTTCTTT.